The 3 T cell receptor beta chains listed next were all sequenced from one sample in a study of early T cells in non-severe SARS-CoV-2 infection. TCRdb passed the 5' RACE reads through MiXCR, listing each CDR3 protein once. The table lists some 36,000 distinct CDR3 sequences, over 5% of them singletons, with about 5.5% in the top ten. Material: whole blood. These receptor sequences come from an adult who was a healthcare worker with PCR-confirmed SARS-CoV-2 infection or an uninfected control (not recorded which).

This clonotype showed up many times. The chain has TRBV2 and TRBJ2-7; D unclear. Trimming cost V 1 base and J 2 bases, with 15 bases left between them. The CDR3 totals 16 residues. Germline CDR1 is SNHLY and CDR2 is FYNNEI. CDR3 bases: TGTGCCAGCAGTGAAGTCCTAGGGTGGAGAACCTACGAGCAGTACTTC. This sequence encodes CASSEVLGWRTYEQYF.

V gene TRBV4-1 combines with J gene TRBJ2-5, with D unresolved. V gave up 0 bases and J gave up 4 bases, with 9 bases separating them. The CDR3 is 14 residues long. The V gene's germline CDR1 is MGHRA and CDR2 YSYEKL. CDR3: CASSQELTGETQYF. In DNA, the CDR3 is TGCGCCAGCAGCCAAGAATTAACCGGAGAGACCCAGTACTTC.

This clonotype has a count of ten or more. The chain combines TRBV11-2 with TRBJ2-5; possibly TRBD2 for D (6 bases). The CDR3 totals 14 residues. Germline-derived CDR1 and CDR2 are SGHAT and FQNNGV. V gave up 6 bases and J gave up 1 base, with 12 bases separating them. The CDR3 protein is CASSSGLTQETQYF. DNA for the CDR3: TGTGCCAGCAGTTCTGGACTAACCCAAGAGACCCAGTACTTC.